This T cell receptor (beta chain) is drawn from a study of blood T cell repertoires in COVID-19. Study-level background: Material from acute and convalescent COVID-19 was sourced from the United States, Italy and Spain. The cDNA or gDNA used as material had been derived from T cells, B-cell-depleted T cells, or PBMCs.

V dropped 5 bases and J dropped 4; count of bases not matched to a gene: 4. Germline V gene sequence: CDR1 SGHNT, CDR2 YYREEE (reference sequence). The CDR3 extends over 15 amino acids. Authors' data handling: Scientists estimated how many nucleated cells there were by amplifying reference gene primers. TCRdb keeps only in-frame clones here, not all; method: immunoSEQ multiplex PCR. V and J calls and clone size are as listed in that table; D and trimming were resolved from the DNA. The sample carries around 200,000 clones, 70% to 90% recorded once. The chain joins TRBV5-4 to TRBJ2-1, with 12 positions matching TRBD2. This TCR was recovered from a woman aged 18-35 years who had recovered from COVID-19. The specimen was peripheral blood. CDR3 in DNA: TGTGCCAGCAGGCCTAGCGGGAGGGTATACAATGAGCAGTTCTTC. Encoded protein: CASRPSGRVYNEQFF.